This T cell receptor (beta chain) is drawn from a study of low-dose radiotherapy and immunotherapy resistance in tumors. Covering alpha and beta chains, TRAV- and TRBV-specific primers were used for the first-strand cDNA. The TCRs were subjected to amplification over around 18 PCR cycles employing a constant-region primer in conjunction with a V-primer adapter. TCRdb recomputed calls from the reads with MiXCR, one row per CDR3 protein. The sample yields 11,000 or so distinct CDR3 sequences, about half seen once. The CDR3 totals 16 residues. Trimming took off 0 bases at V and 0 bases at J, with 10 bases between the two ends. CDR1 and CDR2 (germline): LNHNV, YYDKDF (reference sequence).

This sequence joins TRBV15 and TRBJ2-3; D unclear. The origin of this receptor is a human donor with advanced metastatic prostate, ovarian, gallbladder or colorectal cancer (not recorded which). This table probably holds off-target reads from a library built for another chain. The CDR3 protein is CATSRDSPPSTDTQYF. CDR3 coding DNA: TGTGCCACCAGCAGAGACAGTCCTCCTAGCACAGATACGCAGTATTTT.